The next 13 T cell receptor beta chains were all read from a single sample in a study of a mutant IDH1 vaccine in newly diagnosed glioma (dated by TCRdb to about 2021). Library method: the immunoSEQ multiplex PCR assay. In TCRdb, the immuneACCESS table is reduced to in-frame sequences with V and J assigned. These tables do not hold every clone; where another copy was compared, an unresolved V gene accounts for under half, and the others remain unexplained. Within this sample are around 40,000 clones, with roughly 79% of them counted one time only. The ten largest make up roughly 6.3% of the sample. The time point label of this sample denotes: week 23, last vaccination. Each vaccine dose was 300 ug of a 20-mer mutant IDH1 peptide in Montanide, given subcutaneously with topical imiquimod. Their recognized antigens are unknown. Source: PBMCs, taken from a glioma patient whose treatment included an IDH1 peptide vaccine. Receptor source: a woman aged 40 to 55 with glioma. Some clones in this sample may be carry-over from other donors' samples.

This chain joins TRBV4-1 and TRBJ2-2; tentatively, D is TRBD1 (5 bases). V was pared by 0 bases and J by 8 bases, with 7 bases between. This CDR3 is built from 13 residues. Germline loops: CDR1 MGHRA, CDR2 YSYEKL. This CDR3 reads CASSQDRVGELFF. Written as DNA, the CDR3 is TGCGCCAGCAGCCAAGACAGGGTAGGGGAGCTGTTTTTT.

The CDR3 loop is CASSVSGALTGELFF. The CDR3, as DNA: TGTGCCAGCAGTGTCAGCGGGGCCCTCACCGGGGAGCTGTTTTTT. V and J are TRBV27 and TRBJ2-2, with 7 bases fitting TRBD2. Germline CDR1 reads MNHEY; CDR2 reads SMNVEV (reference sequence). This CDR3 comprises 15 residues. J gave up 4 bases and V 5 bases, and 7 bases lay outside the gene matches.

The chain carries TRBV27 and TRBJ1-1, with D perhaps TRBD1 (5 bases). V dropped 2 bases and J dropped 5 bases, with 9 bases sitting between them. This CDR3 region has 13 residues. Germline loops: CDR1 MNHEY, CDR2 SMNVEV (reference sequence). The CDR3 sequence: CASSLVGGTEAFF. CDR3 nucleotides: TGTGCCAGCAGTTTAGTGGGGGGTACTGAAGCTTTCTTT.

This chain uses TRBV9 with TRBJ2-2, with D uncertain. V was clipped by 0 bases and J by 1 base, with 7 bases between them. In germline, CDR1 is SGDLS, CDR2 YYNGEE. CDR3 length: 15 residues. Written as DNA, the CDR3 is TGTGCCAGCAGCGTAGCTCTAAGGAACACCGGGGAGCTGTTTTTT. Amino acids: CASSVALRNTGELFF.

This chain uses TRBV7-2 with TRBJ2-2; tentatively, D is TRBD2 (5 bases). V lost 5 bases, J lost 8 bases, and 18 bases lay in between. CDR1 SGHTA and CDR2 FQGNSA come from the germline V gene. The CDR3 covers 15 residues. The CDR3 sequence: CASSVRLTAGGELFF. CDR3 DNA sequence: TGTGCCAGCAGCGTACGACTAACCGCCGGGGGGGAGCTGTTTTTT. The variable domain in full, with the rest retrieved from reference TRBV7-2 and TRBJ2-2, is GAGVSQSPSNKVTEKGKDVELRCDPISGHTALYWYRQSLGQGLEFLIYFQGNSAPDKSGLPSDRFSAERTGGSVSTLTIQRTQQEDSAVYLCASSVRLTAGGELFFGEGSRLTVL.

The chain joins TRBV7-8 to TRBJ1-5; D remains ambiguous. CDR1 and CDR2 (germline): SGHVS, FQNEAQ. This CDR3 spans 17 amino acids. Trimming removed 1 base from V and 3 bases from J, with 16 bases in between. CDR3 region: CASSLVDFVGNNQPQHF. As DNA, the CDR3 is TGTGCCAGCAGCTTAGTTGATTTCGTCGGTAACAATCAGCCCCAGCATTTT.

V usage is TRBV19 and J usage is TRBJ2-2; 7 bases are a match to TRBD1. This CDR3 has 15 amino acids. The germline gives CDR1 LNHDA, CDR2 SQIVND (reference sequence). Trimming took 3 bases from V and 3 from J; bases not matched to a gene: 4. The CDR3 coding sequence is TGTGCCAGTAGTATCGCCGGGACAGACACCGGGGAGCTGTTTTTT. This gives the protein CASSIAGTDTGELFF.

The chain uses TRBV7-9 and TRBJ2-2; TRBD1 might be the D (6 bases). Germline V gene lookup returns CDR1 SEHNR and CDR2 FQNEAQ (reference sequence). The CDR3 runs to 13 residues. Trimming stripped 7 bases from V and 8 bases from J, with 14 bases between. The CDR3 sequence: CASIQDSQGELFF. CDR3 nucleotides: TGTGCCAGCATACAGGACAGTCAAGGGGAGCTGTTTTTT.

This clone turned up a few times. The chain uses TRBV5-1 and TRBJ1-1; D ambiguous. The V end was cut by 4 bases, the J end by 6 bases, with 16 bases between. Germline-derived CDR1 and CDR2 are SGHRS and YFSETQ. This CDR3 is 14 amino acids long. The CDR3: CASSLPSRGSEAFF. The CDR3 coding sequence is TGCGCCAGCAGCCTGCCCTCGCGCGGTTCTGAAGCTTTCTTT.

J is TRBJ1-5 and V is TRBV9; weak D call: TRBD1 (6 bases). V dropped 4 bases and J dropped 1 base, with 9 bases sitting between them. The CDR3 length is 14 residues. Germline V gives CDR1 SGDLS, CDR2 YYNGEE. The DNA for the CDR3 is TGTGCCAGCAGCCAGGGGCCCAGCAATCAGCCCCAGCATTTT. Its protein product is CASSQGPSNQPQHF.

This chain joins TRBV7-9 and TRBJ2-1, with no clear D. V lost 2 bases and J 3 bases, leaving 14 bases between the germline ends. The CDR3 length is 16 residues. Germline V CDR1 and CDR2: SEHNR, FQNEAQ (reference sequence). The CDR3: CASSLLDPELYNEQFF. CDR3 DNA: TGTGCCAGCAGCTTATTGGACCCAGAGCTCTACAATGAGCAGTTCTTC.

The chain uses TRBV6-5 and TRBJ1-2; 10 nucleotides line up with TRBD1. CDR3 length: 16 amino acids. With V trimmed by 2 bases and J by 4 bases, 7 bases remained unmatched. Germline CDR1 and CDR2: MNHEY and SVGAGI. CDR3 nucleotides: TGTGCCAGCAGTTACATGACAGGGGGCCGCCTCTATGGCTACACCTTC. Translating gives CASSYMTGGRLYGYTF.

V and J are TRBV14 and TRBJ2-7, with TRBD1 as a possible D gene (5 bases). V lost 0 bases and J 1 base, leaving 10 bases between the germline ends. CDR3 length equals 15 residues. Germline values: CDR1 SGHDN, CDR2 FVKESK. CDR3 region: CASSQETAFSYEQYF. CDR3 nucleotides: TGTGCCAGCAGCCAAGAGACAGCCTTTTCCTACGAGCAGTACTTC.